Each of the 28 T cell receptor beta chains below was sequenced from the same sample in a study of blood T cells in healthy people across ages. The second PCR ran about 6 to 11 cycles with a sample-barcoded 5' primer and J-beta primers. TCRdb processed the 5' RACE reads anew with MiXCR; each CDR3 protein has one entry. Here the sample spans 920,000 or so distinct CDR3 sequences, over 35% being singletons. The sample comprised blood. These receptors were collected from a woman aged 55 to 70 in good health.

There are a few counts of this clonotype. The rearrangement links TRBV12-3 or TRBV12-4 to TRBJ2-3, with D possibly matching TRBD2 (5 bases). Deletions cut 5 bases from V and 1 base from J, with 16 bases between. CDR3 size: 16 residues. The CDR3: CASSPGVVGGTDTQYF. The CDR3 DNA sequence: TGTGCCAGCAGTCCCGGGGTAGTAGGAGGCACAGATACGCAGTATTTT.

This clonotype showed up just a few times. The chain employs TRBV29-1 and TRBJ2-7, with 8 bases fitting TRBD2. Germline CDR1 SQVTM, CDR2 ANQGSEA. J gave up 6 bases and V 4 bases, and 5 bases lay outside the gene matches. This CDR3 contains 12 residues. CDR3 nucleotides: TGCAGCGTTGTAACAGGACTAGCCGAGCAGTACTTC. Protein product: CSVVTGLAEQYF.

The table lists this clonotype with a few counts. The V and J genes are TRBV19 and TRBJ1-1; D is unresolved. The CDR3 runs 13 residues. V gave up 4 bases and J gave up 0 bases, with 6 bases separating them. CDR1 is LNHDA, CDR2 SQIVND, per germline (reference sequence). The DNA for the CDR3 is TGTGCCAGTAGTAGAGGCCTGAACACTGAAGCTTTCTTT. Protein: CASSRGLNTEAFF. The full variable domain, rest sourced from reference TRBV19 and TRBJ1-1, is DGGITQSPKYLFRKEGQNVTLSCEQNLNHDAMYWYRQDPGQGLRLIYYSQIVNDFQKGDIAEGYSVSREKKESFPLTVTSAQKNPTAFYLCASSRGLNTEAFFGQGTRLTVV.

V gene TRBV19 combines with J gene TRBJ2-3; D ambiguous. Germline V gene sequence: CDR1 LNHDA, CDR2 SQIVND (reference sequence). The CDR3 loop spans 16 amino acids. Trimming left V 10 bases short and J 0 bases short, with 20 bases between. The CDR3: CATLPAGMPSTDTQYF. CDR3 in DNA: TGTGCCACCCTCCCGGCAGGCATGCCTAGCACAGATACGCAGTATTTT.

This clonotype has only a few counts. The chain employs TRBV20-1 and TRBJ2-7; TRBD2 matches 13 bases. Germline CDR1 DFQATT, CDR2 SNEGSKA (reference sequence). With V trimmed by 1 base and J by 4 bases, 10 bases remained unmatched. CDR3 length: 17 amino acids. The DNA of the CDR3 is TGCAGTGCTAGAGGGGGAGGACTAGCGGGAGATTTGTACGAGCAGTACTTC. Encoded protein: CSARGGGLAGDLYEQYF.

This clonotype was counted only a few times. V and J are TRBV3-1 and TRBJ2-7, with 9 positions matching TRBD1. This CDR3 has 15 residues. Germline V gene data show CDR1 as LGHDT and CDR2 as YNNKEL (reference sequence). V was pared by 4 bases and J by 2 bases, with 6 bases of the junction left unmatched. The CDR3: CASSLGTGSTYEQYF. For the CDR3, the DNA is TGTGCCAGCAGCCTTGGGACAGGGTCGACCTACGAGCAGTACTTC.

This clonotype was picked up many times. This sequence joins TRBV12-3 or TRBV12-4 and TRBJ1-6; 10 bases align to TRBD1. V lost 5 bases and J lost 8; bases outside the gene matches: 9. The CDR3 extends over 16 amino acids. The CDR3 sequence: CASSGETGTGDSPLHF. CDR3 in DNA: TGTGCCAGCAGTGGAGAAACCGGGACAGGGGATTCACCCCTCCACTTT.

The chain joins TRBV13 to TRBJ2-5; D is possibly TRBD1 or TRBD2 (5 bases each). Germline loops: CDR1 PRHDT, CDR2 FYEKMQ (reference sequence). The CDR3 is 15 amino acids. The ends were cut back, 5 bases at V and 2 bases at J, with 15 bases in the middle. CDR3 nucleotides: TGTGCCAGCAGCGGCCGGGACGCAGCACAAGAGACCCAGTACTTC. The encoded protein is CASSGRDAAQETQYF.

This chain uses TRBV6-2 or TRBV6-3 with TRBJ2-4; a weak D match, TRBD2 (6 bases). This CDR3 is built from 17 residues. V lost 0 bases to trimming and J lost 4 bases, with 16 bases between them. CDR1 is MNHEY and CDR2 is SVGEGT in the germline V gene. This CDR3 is CASSYSFLREGKNIQYF. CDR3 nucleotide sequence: TGTGCCAGCAGTTACTCGTTTCTGCGGGAAGGGAAAAACATTCAGTACTTC.

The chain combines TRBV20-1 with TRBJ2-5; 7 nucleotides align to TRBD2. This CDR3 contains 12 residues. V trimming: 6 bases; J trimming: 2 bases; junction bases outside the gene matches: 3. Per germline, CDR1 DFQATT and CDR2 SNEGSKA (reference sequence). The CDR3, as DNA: TGCAGTGCAGCTAGCGGACAAGAGACCCAGTACTTC. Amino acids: CSAASGQETQYF.

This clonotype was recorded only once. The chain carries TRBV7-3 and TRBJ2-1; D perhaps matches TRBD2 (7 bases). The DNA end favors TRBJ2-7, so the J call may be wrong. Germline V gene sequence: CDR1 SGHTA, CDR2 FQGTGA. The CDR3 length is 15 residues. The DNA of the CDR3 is TGTGCCAGCAGCTCTAGGGGGGGCTGGACGGACGAGCAGTACTTC. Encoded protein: CASSSRGGWTDEQYF.

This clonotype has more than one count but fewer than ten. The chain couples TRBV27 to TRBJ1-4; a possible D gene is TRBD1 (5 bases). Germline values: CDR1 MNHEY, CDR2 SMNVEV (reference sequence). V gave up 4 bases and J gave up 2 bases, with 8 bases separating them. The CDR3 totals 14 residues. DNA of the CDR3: TGTGCCAGCAGTTCGACAGCTACTAATGAAAAACTGTTTTTT. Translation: CASSSTATNEKLFF.

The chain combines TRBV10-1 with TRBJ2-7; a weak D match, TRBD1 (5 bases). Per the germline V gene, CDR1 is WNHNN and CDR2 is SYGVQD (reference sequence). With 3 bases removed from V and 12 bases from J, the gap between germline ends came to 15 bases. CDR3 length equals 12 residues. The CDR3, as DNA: TGCGCCAGCAGTGATCCCCCCAAAAGGGGGTACTTC. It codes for CASSDPPKRGYF.

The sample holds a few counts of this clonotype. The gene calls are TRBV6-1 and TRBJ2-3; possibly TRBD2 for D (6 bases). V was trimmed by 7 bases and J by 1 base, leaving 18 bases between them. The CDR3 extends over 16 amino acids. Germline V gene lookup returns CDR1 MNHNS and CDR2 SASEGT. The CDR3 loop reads CASTSGRGLGTDTQYF. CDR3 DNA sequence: TGTGCCAGCACCTCCGGGCGGGGTTTAGGCACAGATACGCAGTATTTT.

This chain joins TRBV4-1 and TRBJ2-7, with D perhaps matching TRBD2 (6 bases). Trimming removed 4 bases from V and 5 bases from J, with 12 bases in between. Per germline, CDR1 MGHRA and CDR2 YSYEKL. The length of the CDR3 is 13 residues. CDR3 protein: CASSRGTYDEQYF. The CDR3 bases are TGCGCCAGCAGCCGCGGGACTTATGACGAGCAGTACTTC.

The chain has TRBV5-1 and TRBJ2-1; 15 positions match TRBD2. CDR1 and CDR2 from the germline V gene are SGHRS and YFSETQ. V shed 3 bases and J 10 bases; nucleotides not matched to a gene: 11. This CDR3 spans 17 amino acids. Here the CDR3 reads CASSSGLAGGPGMEQFF. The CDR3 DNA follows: TGCGCCAGCAGCTCGGGACTAGCGGGAGGCCCTGGGATGGAGCAGTTCTTC.

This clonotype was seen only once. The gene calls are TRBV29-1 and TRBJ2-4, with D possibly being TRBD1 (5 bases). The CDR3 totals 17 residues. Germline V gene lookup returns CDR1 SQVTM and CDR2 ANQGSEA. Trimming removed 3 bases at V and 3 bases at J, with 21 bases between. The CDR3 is CSVEEGAPRSGKNIQYF. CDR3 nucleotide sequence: TGCAGCGTTGAGGAAGGGGCCCCAAGGTCGGGCAAAAACATTCAGTACTTC.

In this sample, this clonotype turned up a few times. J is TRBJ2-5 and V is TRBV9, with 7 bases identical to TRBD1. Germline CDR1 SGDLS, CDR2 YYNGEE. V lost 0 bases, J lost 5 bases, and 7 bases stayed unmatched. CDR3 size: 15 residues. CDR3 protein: CASSVGQGRWETQYF. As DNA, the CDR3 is TGTGCCAGCAGCGTAGGACAGGGTAGATGGGAGACCCAGTACTTC. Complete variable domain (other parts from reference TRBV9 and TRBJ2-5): DSGVTQTPKHLITATGQRVTLRCSPRSGDLSVYWYQQSLDQGLQFLIQYYNGEERAKGNILERFSAQQFPDLHSELNLSSLELGDSALYFCASSVGQGRWETQYFGPGTRLLVL.

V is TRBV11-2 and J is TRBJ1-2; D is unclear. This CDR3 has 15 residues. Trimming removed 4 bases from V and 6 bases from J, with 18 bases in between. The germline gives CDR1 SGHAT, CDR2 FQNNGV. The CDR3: CASSSLRGKGDGYTF. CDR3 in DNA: TGTGCCAGCAGCTCCCTCAGAGGGAAGGGCGATGGCTACACCTTC.

DNA for the CDR3: TGTGCCAGCAAGACGACCAGGGCGGGGGGCAATCAGCCCCAGCATTTT. Protein product: CASKTTRAGGNQPQHF. The chain links TRBV6-1 to TRBJ1-5, with D possibly being TRBD1 (5 bases). V lost 7 bases and J 2 bases, leaving 18 bases between the germline ends. This CDR3 region has 16 residues. The germline CDR1 and CDR2 sequences are MNHNS and SASEGT.

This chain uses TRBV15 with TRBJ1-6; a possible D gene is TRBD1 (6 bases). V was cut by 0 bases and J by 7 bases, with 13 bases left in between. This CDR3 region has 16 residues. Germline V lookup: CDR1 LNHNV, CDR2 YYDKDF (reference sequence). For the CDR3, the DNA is TGTGCCACCAGCAGAGATCGGGGGGGCGGCAATTCACCCCTCCACTTT. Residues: CATSRDRGGGNSPLHF.

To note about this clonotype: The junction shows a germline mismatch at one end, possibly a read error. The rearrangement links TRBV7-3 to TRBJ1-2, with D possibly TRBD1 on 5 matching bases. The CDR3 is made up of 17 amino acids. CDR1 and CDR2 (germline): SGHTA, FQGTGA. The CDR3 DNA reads TGTGCCATCAGCTTATTAAGGAGCCGGGGCCGGGTCTATGGCTACACCTTC. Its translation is CAISLLRSRGRVYGYTF.

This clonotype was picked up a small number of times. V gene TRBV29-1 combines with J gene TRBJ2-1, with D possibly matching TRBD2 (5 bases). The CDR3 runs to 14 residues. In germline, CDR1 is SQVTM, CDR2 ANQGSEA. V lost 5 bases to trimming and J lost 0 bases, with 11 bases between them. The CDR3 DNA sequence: TGCAGCGTTCTAGCTGTTAGCTCCTACAATGAGCAGTTCTTC. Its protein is CSVLAVSSYNEQFF.

The CDR3 spells CSARDNGGEQFF. Written as DNA, the CDR3 is TGCAGTGCTAGAGATAACGGGGGGGAGCAGTTCTTC. The chain combines TRBV20-1 with TRBJ2-1, with 7 bases aligning to TRBD2. The CDR3 contains 12 residues. Trimming removed 0 bases from V and 10 bases from J; junction bases left unmatched: 3. Germline V CDR1 and CDR2: DFQATT, SNEGSKA (reference sequence).

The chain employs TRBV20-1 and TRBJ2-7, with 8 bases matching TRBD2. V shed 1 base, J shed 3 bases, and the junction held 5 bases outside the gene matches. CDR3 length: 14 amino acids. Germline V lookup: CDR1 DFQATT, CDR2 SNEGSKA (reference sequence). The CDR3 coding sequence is TGCAGTGCTAGAGCAGTAGCGGGGCGCTACGAGCAGTACTTC. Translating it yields CSARAVAGRYEQYF.

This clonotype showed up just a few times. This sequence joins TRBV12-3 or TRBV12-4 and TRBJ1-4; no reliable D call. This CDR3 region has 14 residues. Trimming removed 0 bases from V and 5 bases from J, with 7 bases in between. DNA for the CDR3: TGTGCCAGCAGTTTAGCTTCCCCGAATGAAAAACTGTTTTTT. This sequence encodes CASSLASPNEKLFF.

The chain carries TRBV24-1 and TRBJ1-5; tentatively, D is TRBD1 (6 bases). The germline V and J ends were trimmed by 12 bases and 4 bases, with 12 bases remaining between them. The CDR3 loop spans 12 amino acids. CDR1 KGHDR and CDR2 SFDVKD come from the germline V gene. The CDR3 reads CAAQGQNQPQHF. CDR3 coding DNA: TGTGCCGCCCAGGGGCAGAATCAGCCCCAGCATTTT.

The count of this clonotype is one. The CDR3 bases are TGTGCCAGCAGTTTACCTTCGACAGGGTATCAGCCCCAGCATTTT. It specifies CASSLPSTGYQPQHF. V usage is TRBV28 and J usage is TRBJ1-5; 7 positions match TRBD1. This CDR3 is 15 amino acids long. CDR1 MDHEN and CDR2 SYDVKM come from the germline V gene. The V and J ends lost 2 bases and 5 bases, in that order; junction bases with no gene match: 6.